The sequence of this T cell receptor beta chain was determined in a study of cytomegalovirus exposure and HLA in healthy donors. CDR1 and CDR2 (germline): SGHNT, YYREEE (reference sequence). The ends lost 3 bases at V and 4 bases at J; junction bases unmatched: 10. This CDR3 comprises 16 residues. With 60 Vbeta and 13 Jbeta primers, the PCR was carried out. Some clones are missing from TCRdb's copy, which holds only in-frame ones; the method was immunoSEQ multiplex PCR. This table has around 220,000 clones, approximately 80% appearing once. There are a few counts of this clone. This TCR came from a girl aged 2-15 years in good health and CMV-seronegative. The sample was PBMCs. The gene calls are TRBV5-4 and TRBJ2-1; TRBD2 aligns across 7 bases. CDR3 amino acids: CASSSYSGPRYNEQFF. The CDR3 DNA reads TGTGCCAGCAGCTCCTATAGCGGGCCAAGATACAATGAGCAGTTCTTC.